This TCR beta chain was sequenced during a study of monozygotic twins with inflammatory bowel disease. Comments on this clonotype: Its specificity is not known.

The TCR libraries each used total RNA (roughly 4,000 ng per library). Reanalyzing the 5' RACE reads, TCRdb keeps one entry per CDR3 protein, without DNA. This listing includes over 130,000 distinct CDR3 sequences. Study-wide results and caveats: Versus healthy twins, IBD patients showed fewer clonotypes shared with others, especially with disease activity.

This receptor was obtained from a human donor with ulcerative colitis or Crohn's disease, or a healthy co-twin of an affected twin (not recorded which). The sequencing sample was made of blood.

The CDR3 protein is CASSVRGSTDTQYF. This rearrangement joins TRBV9 to TRBJ2-3; TCRdb's D call of TRBD1 is untestable without DNA. In germline, CDR1 is SGDLS, CDR2 YYNGEE. This CDR3 region has 14 residues.